Below are 20 T cell receptor beta chains sequenced from a single sample in a study of blood T cells in healthy people across ages. Next came a second PCR, run for 7 to 11 cycles, which used a sample-barcoded 5' primer along with a J-beta primer mix. TCRdb re-called the 5' RACE reads through MiXCR, storing one row per CDR3 protein. This sample has some 890,000 distinct CDR3 sequences, with 25% to 35% found just once. This sample also appeared in a second study, on T cells of mothers and their children.

The source material was blood. All receptors come from a woman between 35 and 50 years old in good health.

Only a few counts were recorded for this clonotype. The chain has TRBV4-3 and TRBJ1-1; D ambiguous. V lost 0 bases and J 4 bases, leaving 12 bases between the germline ends. CDR1 and CDR2 (germline): LGHNA, YSLEER. CDR3 length: 15 amino acids. CDR3 in DNA: TGCGCCAGCAGCCAAGATCGAGGGAGGTCCACTGAAGCTTTCTTT. Residues: CASSQDRGRSTEAFF.

This clonotype was seen a few times. The chain is built from TRBV5-1 and TRBJ1-1; TRBD1 matches 8 bases. The CDR3 loop spans 14 amino acids. Germline V gives CDR1 SGHRS, CDR2 YFSETQ. V lost 3 bases and J lost 4; bases outside the gene matches: 5. The DNA for the CDR3 is TGCGCCAGCAGCTCCAGGGGGCAAGTCACTGAAGCTTTCTTT. This encodes CASSSRGQVTEAFF.

This clonotype was counted at least ten times. The chain is built from TRBV28 and TRBJ2-5; possible D gene TRBD1, 5 bases. Trimming removed 8 bases from V and 5 bases from J, with 24 bases in between. Germline CDR1 reads MDHEN; CDR2 reads SYDVKM. The CDR3 has 16 residues. The DNA of the CDR3 is TGTGCCAGCGGACCCAATGGGGCAGGGCATTTGGAGACCCAGTACTTC. This sequence encodes CASGPNGAGHLETQYF.

For this clonotype: Mismatch with germline at one junction end may stem from a read error. This chain uses TRBV20-1 with TRBJ2-3; 9 bases align to TRBD2. The CDR3 runs 14 residues. CDR1 is DFQATT, CDR2 SNEGSKA, per germline (reference sequence). CDR3 region: CGARPSGGTDTQYF. CDR3 DNA: TGCGGTGCTAGACCTAGCGGGGGCACAGATACGCAGTATTTT.

With respect to this clonotype: A much larger clone lies one base from this, so it may be a read error. The chain couples TRBV5-1 to TRBJ1-1, with TRBD1 as a possible D gene (6 bases). CDR1 SGHRS and CDR2 YFSETQ come from the germline V gene. This CDR3 is built from 14 residues. The CDR3 region is CPSSLGGDRPEAFF. CDR3 nucleotides: TGCCCCAGCAGCTTGGGGGGCGACAGACCTGAAGCTTTCTTT.

J is TRBJ1-2 and V is TRBV28; D remains unclear. Deletions cut 3 bases from V and 6 bases from J, with 11 bases between. The CDR3 consists of 13 residues. Looked up from germline, CDR1 is MDHEN and CDR2 is SYDVKM. The CDR3 sequence is CASSFLGENGYTF. CDR3 DNA sequence: TGTGCCAGCAGTTTTCTCGGGGAGAATGGCTACACCTTC.

The table lists this clonotype with a few counts. The rearrangement joins TRBV30 to TRBJ1-6; possible D gene TRBD1, 6 bases. This CDR3 region has 17 residues. CDR1 and CDR2 (germline): GTSNPN, SVGIG (reference sequence). Trimming removed 3 bases from V and 0 bases from J, with 15 bases in between. CDR3 in DNA: TGTGCCTGGAGCGACCGGACAGCCAGCTCCTATAATTCACCCCTCCACTTT. Translating it yields CAWSDRTASSYNSPLHF.

This clonotype showed up many times. The chain combines TRBV20-1 with TRBJ1-6; 12 nucleotides match TRBD1. V shed 1 base, J shed 8 bases, and the junction held 3 bases outside the gene matches. Germline-derived CDR1 and CDR2 are DFQATT and SNEGSKA (reference sequence). CDR3 size: 15 residues. CDR3 protein: CSARGGTGGDSPLHF. The CDR3 DNA reads TGCAGTGCTAGAGGCGGGACAGGGGGCGATTCACCCCTCCACTTT.

The chain uses TRBV13 and TRBJ1-2; maybe TRBD1 (5 bases). V lost 0 bases and J 4 bases, leaving 9 bases between the germline ends. This CDR3 region has 14 residues. Germline values: CDR1 PRHDT, CDR2 FYEKMQ (reference sequence). CDR3 DNA: TGTGCCAGCAGCTTAGGAGGGACGCTCTATGGCTACACCTTC. This encodes CASSLGGTLYGYTF.

This clonotype was recorded many times. The CDR3 nucleotides read TGTGCCAGCAGCCAAGATTCCGGGGGACACTACTCCTACGAGCAGTACTTC. Residues: CASSQDSGGHYSYEQYF. V gene TRBV14 combines with J gene TRBJ2-7; D possibly matches TRBD1 or TRBD2 (6 bases each). This CDR3 region has 17 residues. Trimming pared 0 bases from V and 0 bases from J, leaving 15 bases between. The germline CDR1 and CDR2 sequences are SGHDN and FVKESK.

This clonotype was seen only a few times. This chain joins TRBV3-1 and TRBJ2-3, with 7 bases lining up with TRBD1. Germline CDR1 LGHDT, CDR2 YNNKEL (reference sequence). The CDR3 covers 16 residues. Trimming cost V 3 bases and J 4 bases; bases outside gene matches: 10. In DNA, the CDR3 is TGTGCCAGCAGCCACCTCTCCGGACAGGCTGCAGATACGCAGTATTTT. Translating it yields CASSHLSGQAADTQYF.

About this clonotype: This clone may be a read error of a much larger clone one base away. The chain recombines TRBV5-1 with TRBJ1-2, with 9 bases fitting TRBD1. Looked up from germline, CDR1 is SGHRS and CDR2 is YFSETQ. The length of the CDR3 is 15 residues. V lost 2 bases and J lost 5; bases outside the gene matches: 7. The CDR3, as DNA: TGCGCCAGCAGCTTTGAGGGACAGGGAACATATGGCTACACCTTC. Protein: CASSFEGQGTYGYTF.

In its sample, this clonotype was seen a few times. The rearrangement links TRBV4-3 to TRBJ1-4; D ambiguous. The germline CDR1 and CDR2 sequences are LGHNA and YSLEER. V was clipped by 0 bases and J by 8 bases, with 7 bases between them. The CDR3 is 13 amino acids. CDR3 sequence: CASSQESGEKLFF. CDR3 in DNA: TGCGCCAGCAGCCAAGAATCAGGAGAAAAACTGTTTTTT.

This chain joins TRBV18 and TRBJ2-1; tentatively, D is TRBD2 (5 bases). The V end was cut by 1 base, the J end by 5 bases, with 21 bases between. The CDR3 spans 18 residues. The germline gives CDR1 KGHSH, CDR2 LQKENI. The CDR3 loop reads CASSPLGSRANRNNEQFF. The CDR3 nucleotides are TGTGCCAGCTCACCACTAGGGAGTCGCGCGAATCGGAACAATGAGCAGTTCTTC.

This chain joins TRBV12-3 or TRBV12-4 and TRBJ2-3, with D possibly matching TRBD2 (6 bases). This CDR3 contains 17 residues. V lost 4 bases and J lost 7, with 24 bases in between. The CDR3 bases are TGTGCCAGCAGTTCGTCCAGGGAGGCCAGCTTAATTTATACGCAGTATTTT. Its protein product is CASSSSREASLIYTQYF.

This clonotype was observed many times. V gene TRBV7-3 combines with J gene TRBJ2-5, with 8 bases that match TRBD1. Germline CDR1 SGHTA, CDR2 FQGTGA. J lost 5 bases, V lost 0 bases, and 5 bases had no gene match. CDR3 size: 15 residues. The CDR3 DNA reads as TGTGCCAGCAGCTTAACTCAGGGGGCCGGGGAGACCCAGTACTTC. This translates into CASSLTQGAGETQYF.

This clonotype turned up a few times. The genes are TRBV28 and TRBJ1-2; tentatively, D is TRBD1 (6 bases). V was shortened by 6 bases and J by 2 bases, with 16 bases between the two germline ends. CDR3 size: 15 residues. The V gene's germline CDR1 is MDHEN and CDR2 SYDVKM. The DNA for the CDR3 is TGTGCCAGCAGCCCGAACAGGGTGCCAAACTATGGCTACACCTTC. It encodes CASSPNRVPNYGYTF.

In its sample, this clonotype was seen a few times. This rearrangement joins TRBV27 to TRBJ1-1; D not certain. V was shortened by 4 bases and J by 7 bases, with 10 bases between the two germline ends. The CDR3 has 12 amino acids. The germline V gene has CDR1 MNHEY and CDR2 SMNVEV (reference sequence). The CDR3 DNA reads TGTGCCAGCAGTTCCCTCACTTATGAAGCTTTCTTT. It is translated as CASSSLTYEAFF.

This clonotype was observed a handful of times. This chain uses TRBV28 with TRBJ1-1; D might be TRBD1 (6 bases). Trimming pared 5 bases from V and 1 base from J, leaving 14 bases between. Germline V CDR1 and CDR2: MDHEN, SYDVKM. The length of the CDR3 is 15 residues. CDR3 sequence reads: CASSRWGRGNTEAFF. Written as DNA, the CDR3 is TGTGCCAGCAGTCGGTGGGGGCGGGGGAACACTGAAGCTTTCTTT.

This sequence joins TRBV25-1 and TRBJ1-2; TRBD1 matches at 7 bases. CDR1 MGHDK and CDR2 SYGVNS come from the germline V gene. Unmatched junction bases numbered 7, after V lost 5 bases and J lost 4 bases. The CDR3 is 14 amino acids. Written as DNA, the CDR3 is TGTGCCAGCAGTAGACAGGGAATGTCCTATGGCTACACCTTC. It is translated as CASSRQGMSYGYTF.